This T cell receptor (beta chain) appears in the sequencing data of a study of blood T cells in healthy people across ages. CDR3 length equals 14 residues. Trimming at V came to 1 base and at J to 11 bases, leaving 8 bases not matched to a gene. CDR1 and CDR2 (germline): LGHDT, YNNKEL (reference sequence). Healthy Caucasian individuals from Russia aged about 6 to 90 were enrolled as donors. Every donor contributed around 10 milliliters of peripheral blood by blood draw. Total RNA, at least 6 micrograms per sample, was extracted from PBMCs. This clonotype was found a few times. Alongside a J-beta primer mix, a sample-barcoded 5' primer served in a second PCR lasting 7 to 11 cycles. TCRdb ran MiXCR on the 5' RACE reads and lists one entry per CDR3 protein. Here the sample spans about a million distinct CDR3 sequences, roughly half being singletons.

The clonotype comes from a woman aged 60-75 years in good health. Sample: blood. V and J are TRBV3-1 and TRBJ2-5; 9 nucleotides match TRBD2. The CDR3 bases are TGTGCCAGCAGCCAAGGCGGGAGGGCGGGAGAGCAGTACTTC. This sequence encodes CASSQGGRAGEQYF.